This T cell receptor (beta chain) comes out of a study of shared clonotypes between healthy human individuals. General observations from the study: Sorted-subset sequencing, rarefaction showed, was incomplete despite large depth. Estimated clonotype richness was generally higher in naive than memory subsets.

The investigators split CD4+ cells into a CD45RA+ naive subset and a CD45RA-negative memory subset. Running of the assay took place at deep level. TCRdb keeps only in-frame clones here, not all; method: immunoSEQ multiplex PCR. The repertoire includes 2.3 million or so clones, over 90% of them detected once, and 0.39% sits in the top ten. Concerning this clone itself: Its antigen is unidentified.

The CDR3 is made up of 15 amino acids. V gave up 2 bases and J gave up 1 base, with 12 bases separating them. CDR1 is SGDLS and CDR2 is YYNGEE in the germline V gene. The receptor's source is a man younger than 30 in good health. Some clones in this sample may be carry-over from other donors' samples. V is TRBV9 and J is TRBJ1-1; D call uncertain. Sequencing was carried out using naive CD4+ T cells from PBMCs. Regarding subset: CD45RA+ positively selected. The CDR3 DNA reads as TGTGCCAGCAGCGTTTTCTCTCCGCCGAACACTGAAGCTTTCTTT. This sequence encodes CASSVFSPPNTEAFF.